This T cell receptor beta chain is from a study of control samples from healthy donors and cancer patients. Assay used: immunoSEQ multiplex PCR; TCRdb lists only in-frame clones, some missing. The repertoire holds fewer than 45,000 clones, with around 93% as singletons. Deletions cut 0 bases from V and 1 base from J, with 10 bases between. The germline gives CDR1 SGHTS, CDR2 YDEGEE. The CDR3 consists of 15 residues. The receptor was isolated from a middle-aged woman with head and neck cancer. The sequenced sample was PBMCs. J is TRBJ1-1 and V is TRBV5-8; D remains ambiguous. The CDR3 DNA is TGTGCCAGCAGCTTGGTGGCACAGAGGAACACTGAAGCTTTCTTT. Residues: CASSLVAQRNTEAFF.